This TCR beta chain was recorded in a study of T-cell reconstitution after alpha-beta-depleted transplantation in children. A library of TCRbeta sequences, prepared with unique molecular identifiers, was generated. TCRdb used MiXCR to reprocess the PCR reads, holding one entry per CDR3 protein. The sample has around 380,000 distinct CDR3 sequences, roughly a tenth seen once. This clonotype was counted ten times or more. V was trimmed by 0 bases and J by 7 bases, leaving 5 bases between them. Germline lookup yields CDR1 SGHRS and CDR2 YFSETQ. The CDR3 runs to 12 residues. This chain connects TRBV5-1 to TRBJ2-1; D uncertain. This TCR was recovered from a human donor who donated a stem cell graft to a child with acute myeloid leukemia. The sequencing used PBMCs from the stem cell graft donor, collected from the stem cell graft. The CDR3 nucleotides are TGCGCCAGCAGCTTGGATTGGAATGAGCAGTTCTTC. Protein product: CASSLDWNEQFF.